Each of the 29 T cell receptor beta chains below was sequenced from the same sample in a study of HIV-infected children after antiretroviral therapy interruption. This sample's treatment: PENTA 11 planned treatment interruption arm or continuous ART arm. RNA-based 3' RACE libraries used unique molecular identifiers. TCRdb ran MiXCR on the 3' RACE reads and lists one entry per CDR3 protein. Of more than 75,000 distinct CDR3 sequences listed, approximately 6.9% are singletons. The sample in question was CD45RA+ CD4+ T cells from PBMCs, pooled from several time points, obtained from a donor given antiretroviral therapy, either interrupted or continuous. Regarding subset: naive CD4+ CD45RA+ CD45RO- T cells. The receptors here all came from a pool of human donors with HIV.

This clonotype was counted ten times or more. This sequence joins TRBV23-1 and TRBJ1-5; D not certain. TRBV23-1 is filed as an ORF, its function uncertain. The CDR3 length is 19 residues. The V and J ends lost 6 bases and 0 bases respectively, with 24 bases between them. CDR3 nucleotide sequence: TGCGCCAGCAGCCTAACCTGGACGGCCCTGTTACATAGCAATCAGCCCCAGCATTTT. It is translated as CASSLTWTALLHSNQPQHF.

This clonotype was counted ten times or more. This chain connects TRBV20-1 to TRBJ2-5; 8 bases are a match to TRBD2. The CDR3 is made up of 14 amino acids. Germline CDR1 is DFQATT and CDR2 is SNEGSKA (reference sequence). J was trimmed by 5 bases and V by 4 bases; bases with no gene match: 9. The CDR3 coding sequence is TGCAGTGCTAATAAGCGCGGGAGGTTGGAGACCCAGTACTTC. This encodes CSANKRGRLETQYF.

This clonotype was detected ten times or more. CDR3 sequence: CASGTGQREAFF. CDR3 in DNA: TGTGCTAGTGGGACAGGGCAAAGAGAAGCTTTCTTT. The chain links TRBV12-5 to TRBJ1-1; 7 nucleotides line up with TRBD1. Germline values: CDR1 LGHNT, CDR2 FRNRAP. The CDR3 is 12 amino acids. With V trimmed by 6 bases and J by 8 bases, 6 bases remained unmatched.

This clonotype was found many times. The chain's CDR3 is CASSLTDGSYEQYF. The CDR3 coding sequence is TGTGCCAGCAGCTTAACTGACGGATCCTACGAGCAGTACTTC. V and J are TRBV7-9 and TRBJ2-7; D remains unclear. V lost 2 bases and J lost 1, with 9 bases in between. This CDR3 has 14 residues. Germline loops: CDR1 SEHNR, CDR2 FQNEAQ (reference sequence).

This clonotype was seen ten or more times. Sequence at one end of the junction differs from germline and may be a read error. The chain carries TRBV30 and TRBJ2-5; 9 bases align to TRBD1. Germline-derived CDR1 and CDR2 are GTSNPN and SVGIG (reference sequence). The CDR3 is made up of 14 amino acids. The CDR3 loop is CAWSPLTGGDTQYF. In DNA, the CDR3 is TGTGCCTGGAGCCCCCTGACAGGGGGGGACACCCAGTACTTT. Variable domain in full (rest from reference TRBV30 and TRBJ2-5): SQTIHQWPATLVQPVGSPLSLECTVEGTSNPNLYWYRQAAGRGLQLLFYSVGIGQISSEVPQNLSASRPQDRQFILSSKKLLLSDSGFYLCAWSPLTGGDTQYFGPGTRLLVL.

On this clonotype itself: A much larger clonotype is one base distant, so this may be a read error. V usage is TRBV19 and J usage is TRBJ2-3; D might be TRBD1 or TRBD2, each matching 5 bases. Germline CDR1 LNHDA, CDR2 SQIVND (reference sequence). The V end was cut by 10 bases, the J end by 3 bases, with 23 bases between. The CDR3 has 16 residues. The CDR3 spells CAIGTPRDRGTDTQYF. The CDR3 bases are TGTGCCATTGGAACGCCTAGGGACCGGGGAACAGATACGCAGTATTTT.

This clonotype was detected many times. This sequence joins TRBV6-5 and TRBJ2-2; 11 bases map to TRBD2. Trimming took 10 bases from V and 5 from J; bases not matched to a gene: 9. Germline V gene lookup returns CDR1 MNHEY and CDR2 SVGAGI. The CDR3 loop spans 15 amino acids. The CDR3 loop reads CATSRGLAVTGELFF. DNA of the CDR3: TGTGCCACCTCCAGGGGACTAGCGGTTACCGGGGAGCTGTTTTTT.

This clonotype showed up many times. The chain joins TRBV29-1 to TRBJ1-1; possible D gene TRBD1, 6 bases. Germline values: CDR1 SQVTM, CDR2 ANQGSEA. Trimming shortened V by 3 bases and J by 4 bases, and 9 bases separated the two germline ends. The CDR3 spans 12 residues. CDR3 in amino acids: CSVEPGATEAFF. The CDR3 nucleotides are TGCAGCGTTGAGCCGGGGGCCACTGAAGCTTTCTTT.

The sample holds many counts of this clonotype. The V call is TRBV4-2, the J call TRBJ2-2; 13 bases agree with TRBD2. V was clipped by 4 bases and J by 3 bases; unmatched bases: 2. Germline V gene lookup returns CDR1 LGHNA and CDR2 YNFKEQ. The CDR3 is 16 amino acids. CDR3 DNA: TGTGCCAGCAGCCGAGGACTAGCGGGAGACACCGGGGAGCTGTTTTTT. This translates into CASSRGLAGDTGELFF.

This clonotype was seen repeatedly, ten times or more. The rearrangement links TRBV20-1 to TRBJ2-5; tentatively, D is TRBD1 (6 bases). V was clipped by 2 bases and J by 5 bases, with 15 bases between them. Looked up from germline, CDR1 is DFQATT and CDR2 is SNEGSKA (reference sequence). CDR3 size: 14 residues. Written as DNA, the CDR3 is TGCAGTGCTAGAACAGTTGGTACAGGGGAGACCCAGTACTTC. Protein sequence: CSARTVGTGETQYF.

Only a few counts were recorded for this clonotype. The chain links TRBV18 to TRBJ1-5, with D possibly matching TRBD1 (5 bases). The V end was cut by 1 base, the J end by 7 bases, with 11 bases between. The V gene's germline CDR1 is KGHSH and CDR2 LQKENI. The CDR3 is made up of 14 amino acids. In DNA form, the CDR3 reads TGTGCCAGCTCACCACGAAGGGACGGGCAGCCCCAGCATTTT. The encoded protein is CASSPRRDGQPQHF.

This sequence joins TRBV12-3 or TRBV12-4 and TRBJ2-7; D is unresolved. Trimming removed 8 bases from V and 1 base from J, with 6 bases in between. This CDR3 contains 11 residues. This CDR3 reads CASLGSYEQYF. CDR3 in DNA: TGTGCCAGCTTGGGTTCCTACGAGCAGTACTTC.

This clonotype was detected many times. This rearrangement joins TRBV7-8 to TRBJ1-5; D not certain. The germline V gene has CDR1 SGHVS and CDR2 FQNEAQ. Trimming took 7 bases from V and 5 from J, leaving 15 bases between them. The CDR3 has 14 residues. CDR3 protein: CASTLDREDQPQHF. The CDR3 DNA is TGTGCCAGCACACTTGACCGGGAGGATCAGCCCCAGCATTTT.

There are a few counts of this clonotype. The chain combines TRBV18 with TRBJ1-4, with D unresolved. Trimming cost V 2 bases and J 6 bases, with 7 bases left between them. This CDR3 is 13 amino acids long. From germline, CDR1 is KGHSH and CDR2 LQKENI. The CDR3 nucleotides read TGTGCCAGCTCACCAGGGAACGATGAAAAACTGTTTTTT. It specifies CASSPGNDEKLFF.

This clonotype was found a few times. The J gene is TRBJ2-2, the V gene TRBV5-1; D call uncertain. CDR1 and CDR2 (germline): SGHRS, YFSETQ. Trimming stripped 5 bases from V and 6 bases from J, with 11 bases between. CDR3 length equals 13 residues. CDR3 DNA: TGCGCCAGCAGTCCGGACCAAGCCGGGGAGCTGTTTTTT. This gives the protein CASSPDQAGELFF. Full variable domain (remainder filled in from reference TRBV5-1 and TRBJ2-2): KAGVTQTPRYLIKTRGQQVTLSCSPISGHRSVSWYQQTPGQGLQFLFEYFSETQRNKGNFPGRFSGRQFSNSRSEMNVSTLELGDSALYLCASSPDQAGELFFGEGSRLTVL.

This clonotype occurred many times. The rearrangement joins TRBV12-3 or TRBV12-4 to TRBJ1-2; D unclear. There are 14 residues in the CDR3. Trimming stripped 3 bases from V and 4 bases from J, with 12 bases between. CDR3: CASSFRNRGYGYTF. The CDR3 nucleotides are TGTGCCAGCAGTTTCCGCAACCGCGGCTATGGCTACACCTTC.

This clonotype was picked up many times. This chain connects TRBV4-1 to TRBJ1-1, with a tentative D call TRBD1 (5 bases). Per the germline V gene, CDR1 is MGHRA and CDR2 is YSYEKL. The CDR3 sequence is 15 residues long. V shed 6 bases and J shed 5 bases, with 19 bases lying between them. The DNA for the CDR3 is TGCGCCAGCAGTTTGTCCCGGGACCCGGGGACTGAAGCTTTCTTT. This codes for CASSLSRDPGTEAFF.

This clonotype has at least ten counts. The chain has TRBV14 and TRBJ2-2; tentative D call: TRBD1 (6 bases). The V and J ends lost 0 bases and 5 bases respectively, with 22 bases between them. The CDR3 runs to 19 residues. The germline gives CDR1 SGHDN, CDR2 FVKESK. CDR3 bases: TGTGCCAGCAGCCAAGATCTTCCAGGGGCGACCGGCAGGACCGGGGAGCTGTTTTTT. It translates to CASSQDLPGATGRTGELFF.

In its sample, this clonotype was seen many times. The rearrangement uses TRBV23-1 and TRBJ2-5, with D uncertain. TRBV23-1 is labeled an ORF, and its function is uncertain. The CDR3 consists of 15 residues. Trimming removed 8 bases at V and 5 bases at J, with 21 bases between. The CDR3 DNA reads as TGCGCCAGCGCGCGGACCCCGGGTTACGGGGAGACCCAGTACTTC. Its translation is CASARTPGYGETQYF.

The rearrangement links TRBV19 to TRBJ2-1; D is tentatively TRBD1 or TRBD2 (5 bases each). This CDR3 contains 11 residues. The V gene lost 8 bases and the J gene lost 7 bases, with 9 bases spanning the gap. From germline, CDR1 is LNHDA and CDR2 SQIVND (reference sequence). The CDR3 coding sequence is TGTGCCAGTCAGAGGGGTAATGAGCAGTTCTTC. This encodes CASQRGNEQFF.

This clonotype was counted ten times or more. CDR3 DNA: TGTGCCAGCAGCAAACGAGACGGCGCATCAGATACGCAGTATTTT. Translated, it gives CASSKRDGASDTQYF. The V gene is TRBV21-1, the J gene TRBJ2-3. TRBV21-1 is flagged as a pseudogene. CDR3 length: 15 residues.

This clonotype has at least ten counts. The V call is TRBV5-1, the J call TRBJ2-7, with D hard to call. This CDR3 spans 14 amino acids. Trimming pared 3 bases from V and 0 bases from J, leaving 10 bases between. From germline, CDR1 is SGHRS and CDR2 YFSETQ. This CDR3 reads CASSWAESSYEQYF. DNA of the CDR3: TGCGCCAGCAGCTGGGCCGAGAGCTCCTACGAGCAGTACTTC.

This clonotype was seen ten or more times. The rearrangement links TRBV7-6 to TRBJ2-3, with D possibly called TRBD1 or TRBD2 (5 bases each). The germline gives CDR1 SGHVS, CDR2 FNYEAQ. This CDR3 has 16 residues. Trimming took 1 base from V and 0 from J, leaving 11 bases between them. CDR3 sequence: CASSLVSGASTDTQYF. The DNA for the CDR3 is TGTGCCAGCAGCTTAGTATCCGGGGCTAGCACAGATACGCAGTATTTT.

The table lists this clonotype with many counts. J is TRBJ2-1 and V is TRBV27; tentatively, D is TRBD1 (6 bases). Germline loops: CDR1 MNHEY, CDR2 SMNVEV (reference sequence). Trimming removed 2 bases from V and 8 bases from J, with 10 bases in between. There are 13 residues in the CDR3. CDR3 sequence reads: CASSLTYRDEQFF. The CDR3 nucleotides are TGTGCCAGCAGTTTAACCTACAGGGATGAGCAGTTCTTC.

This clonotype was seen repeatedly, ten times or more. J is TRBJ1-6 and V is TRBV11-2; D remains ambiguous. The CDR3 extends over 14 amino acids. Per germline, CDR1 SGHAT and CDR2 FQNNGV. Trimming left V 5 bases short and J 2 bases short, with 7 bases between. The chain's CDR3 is CASSPAPYNSPLHF. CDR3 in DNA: TGTGCCAGCAGCCCAGCCCCCTATAATTCACCCCTCCACTTT.

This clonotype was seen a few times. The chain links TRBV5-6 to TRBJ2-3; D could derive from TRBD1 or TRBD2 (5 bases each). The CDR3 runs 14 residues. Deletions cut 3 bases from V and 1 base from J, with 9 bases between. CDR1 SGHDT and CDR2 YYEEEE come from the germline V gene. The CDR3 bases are TGTGCCAGCAGCTATGGGGGAGGCACAGATACGCAGTATTTT. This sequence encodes CASSYGGGTDTQYF.

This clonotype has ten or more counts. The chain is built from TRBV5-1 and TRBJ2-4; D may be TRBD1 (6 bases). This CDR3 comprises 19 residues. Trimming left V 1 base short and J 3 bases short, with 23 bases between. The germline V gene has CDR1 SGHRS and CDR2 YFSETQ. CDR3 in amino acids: CASSLRADLGRGGKNIQYF. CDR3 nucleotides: TGCGCCAGCAGCTTGCGGGCCGATTTGGGCCGAGGGGGCAAAAACATTCAGTACTTC.

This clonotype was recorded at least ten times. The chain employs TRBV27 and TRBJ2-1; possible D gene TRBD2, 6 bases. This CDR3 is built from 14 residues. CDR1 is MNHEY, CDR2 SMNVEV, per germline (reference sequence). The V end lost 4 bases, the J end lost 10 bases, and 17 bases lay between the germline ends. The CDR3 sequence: CASSSSKLAWEQFF. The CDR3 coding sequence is TGTGCCAGCAGTTCATCGAAGCTAGCGTGGGAGCAGTTCTTC.

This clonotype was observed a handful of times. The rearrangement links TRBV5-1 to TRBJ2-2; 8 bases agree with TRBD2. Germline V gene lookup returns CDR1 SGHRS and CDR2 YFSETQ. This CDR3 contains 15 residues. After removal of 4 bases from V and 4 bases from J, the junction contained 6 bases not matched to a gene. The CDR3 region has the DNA TGCGCCAGCAGCCGATCAGCGGGGGTCACCGGGGAGCTGTTTTTT. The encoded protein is CASSRSAGVTGELFF.